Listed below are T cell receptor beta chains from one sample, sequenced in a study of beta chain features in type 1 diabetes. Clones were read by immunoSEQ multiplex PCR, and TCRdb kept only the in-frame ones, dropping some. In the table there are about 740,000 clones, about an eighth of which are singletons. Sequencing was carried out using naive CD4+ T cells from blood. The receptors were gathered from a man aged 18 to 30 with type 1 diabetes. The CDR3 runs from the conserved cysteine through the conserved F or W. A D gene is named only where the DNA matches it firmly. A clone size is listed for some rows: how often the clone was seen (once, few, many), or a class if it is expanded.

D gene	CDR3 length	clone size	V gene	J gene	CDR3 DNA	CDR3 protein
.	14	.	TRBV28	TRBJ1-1	TGTGCCAGCAATGCTCAGGGATCGGGGATCGGAGCTTTCTTT	CASNAQGSGIGAFF
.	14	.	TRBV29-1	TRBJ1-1	TGCAGCGTTGAAGAAGGGGGAGGAAACACTGAAGCTTTCTTT	CSVEEGGGNTEAFF
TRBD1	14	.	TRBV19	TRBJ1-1	TGTGCCAGTACACGGGACAGGTTGAACACTGAAGCTTTCTTT	CASTRDRLNTEAFF
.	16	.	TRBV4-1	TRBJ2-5	TGCGCCAGCAGCCAAGACTCGATGACCCGGCGGGAGACCCAGTACTTC	CASSQDSMTRRETQYF
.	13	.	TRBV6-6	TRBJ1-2	TGTGCCAGCAGTTACTCGAGGGGGGAGGGCTACACCTTC	CASSYSRGEGYTF
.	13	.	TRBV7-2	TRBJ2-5	TGTGCCAGCAGCTTAGGCCACCAAGAGACCCAGTACTTC	CASSLGHQETQYF
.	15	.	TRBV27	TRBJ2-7	TGTGCCAGCAGCGACCGAGCTAAGACCTCCTACGAGCAGTACTTC	CASSDRAKTSYEQYF
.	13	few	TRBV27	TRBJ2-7	TGTGCCAGCAGTTTATTCGGGTCCTACGAGCAGTACTTC	CASSLFGSYEQYF
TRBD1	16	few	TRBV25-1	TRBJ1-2	TGTGCCAGCAGTGAATTCCGACAGGGAATTAACTATGGCTACACCTTC	CASSEFRQGINYGYTF
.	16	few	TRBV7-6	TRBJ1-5	TGTGCCAGCAGCGTAGGAGTCAGGGGTAGCAATCAGCCCCAGCATTTT	CASSVGVRGSNQPQHF
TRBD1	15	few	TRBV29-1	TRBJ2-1	TGCAGCGTTGGACCGGGGACAGAAAATTACAATGAGCAGTTCTTC	CSVGPGTENYNEQFF
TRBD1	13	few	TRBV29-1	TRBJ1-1	TGCAGCGAACGACAGGGTTCTGTTGCTGAAGCTTTCTTT	CSERQGSVAEAFF
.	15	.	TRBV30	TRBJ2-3	TGTGCCTGGAGTGTAGGGTGGGGCCCCACAGATACGCAGTATTTT	CAWSVGWGPTDTQYF
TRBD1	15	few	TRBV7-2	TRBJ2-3	TGTGCCAGCAGCTTCCTCGGACAGGGAATGGATACGCAGTATTTT	CASSFLGQGMDTQYF
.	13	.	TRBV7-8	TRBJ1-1	TGTGCCAGCAGCTTAGCAGGGGACACTGAAGCTTTCTTT	CASSLAGDTEAFF
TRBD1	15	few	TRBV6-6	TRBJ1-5	TGTGCCAGCAGTCCCCGACAGGGGGTTCGTCAGCCCCAGCATTTT	CASSPRQGVRQPQHF
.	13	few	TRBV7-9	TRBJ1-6	TGTGCCAGCAGCCCTTCTGCTAATTCACCCCTCCACTTT	CASSPSANSPLHF
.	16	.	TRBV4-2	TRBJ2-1	TGTGCCAGCAGCCAAGGCGTCGGGGGCGCGGACAATGAGCAGTTCTTC	CASSQGVGGADNEQFF
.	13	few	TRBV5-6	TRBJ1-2	TGTGCCAGCAGCACAACGGACAGTTATGGCTACACCTTC	CASSTTDSYGYTF
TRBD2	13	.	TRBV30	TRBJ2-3	TGTGCCTGGAGTGGCGGGGGGGCAGATACGCAGTATTTT	CAWSGGGADTQYF
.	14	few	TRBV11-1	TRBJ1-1	TGTGCCAGCAGCATCCTGGACAGGAACACTGAAGCTTTCTTT	CASSILDRNTEAFF
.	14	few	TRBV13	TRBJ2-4	TGTGCCAGCAGCTTAACCGGCGCCAAAAACATTCAGTACTTC	CASSLTGAKNIQYF
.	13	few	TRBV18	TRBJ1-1	TGTGCCAGCTCACTTCAATCGAACACTGAAGCTTTCTTT	CASSLQSNTEAFF
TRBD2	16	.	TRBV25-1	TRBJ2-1	TGTGCCAGCACCCCGAGGGGTAGCGGGTTAAACAATGAGCAGTTCTTC	CASTPRGSGLNNEQFF
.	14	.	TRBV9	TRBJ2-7	TGTGCCAGCAGCCCCACCCTACAGGTAAACGAGCAGTACTTC	CASSPTLQVNEQYF
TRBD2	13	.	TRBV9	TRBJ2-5	TGTGCCAGCAGCGTAGCGGGAGGCGGCACCCAGTACTTC	CASSVAGGGTQYF
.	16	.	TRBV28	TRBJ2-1	TGTGCCAGCAGTTTCCCTCCTAGGGGGGATTACAATGAGCAGTTCTTC	CASSFPPRGDYNEQFF
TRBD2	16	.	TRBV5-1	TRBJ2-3	TGCGCCAGCAGCTTGCTAGCGGGGGTAAACACAGATACGCAGTATTTT	CASSLLAGVNTDTQYF
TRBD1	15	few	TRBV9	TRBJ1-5	TGTGCCAGCAGCATCGGACAGGGGGGAGTTCAGCCCCAGCATTTT	CASSIGQGGVQPQHF
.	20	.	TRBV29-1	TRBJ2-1	TGCAGCGTTGAAGGTCGCGGCGGAAAAAAGGGGGGTAGCTCCTACAATGAGCAGTTCTTC	CSVEGRGGKKGGSSYNEQFF
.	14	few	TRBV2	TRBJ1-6	TGTGCCAGCAGTACCGACACGGTCGGTTCACCCCTCCACTTT	CASSTDTVGSPLHF
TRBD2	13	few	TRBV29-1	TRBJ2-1	TGCAGCGTGGGACTAGCGGGGGGTAATGAGCAGTTCTTC	CSVGLAGGNEQFF
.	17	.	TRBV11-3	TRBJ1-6	TGTGCCAGCAGCTTAGAAATGCTGGGGCGAGATTCTTCACCCCTCCACTTT	CASSLEMLGRDSSPLHF
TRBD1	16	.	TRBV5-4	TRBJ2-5	TGTGCCAGCAGCAAAATTCCGGGACAGATACAAGAGACCCAGTACTTC	CASSKIPGQIQETQYF
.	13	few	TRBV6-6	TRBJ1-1	TGTGCCAGCACCCGGACGGAGAACACTGAAGCTTTCTTT	CASTRTENTEAFF
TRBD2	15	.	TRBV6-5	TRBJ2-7	TGTGCCAGCAGTTACTCGGGACTAGCGGGCTACGAGCAGTACTTC	CASSYSGLAGYEQYF
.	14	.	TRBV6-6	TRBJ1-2	TGTGCCAGCAGTTACTCGGAGGGGCGTTATGGCTACACCTTC	CASSYSEGRYGYTF
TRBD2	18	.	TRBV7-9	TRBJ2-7	TGTGCCAGCAGCGGCGGGACTAGCGGGGCCTCTAACTCCTACGAGCAGTACTTC	CASSGGTSGASNSYEQYF
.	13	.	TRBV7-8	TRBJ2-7	TGTGCCAGCAGCCAAAGATCAGGGGACGAGCAGTACTTC	CASSQRSGDEQYF
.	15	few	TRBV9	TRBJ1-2	TGTGCCAGCAGCCACACAGGAGTCCTAAACTATGGCTACACCTTC	CASSHTGVLNYGYTF
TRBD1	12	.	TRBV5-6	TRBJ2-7	TGTGCCAGCAGTTACAGGGGCGACGAGCAGTACTTC	CASSYRGDEQYF
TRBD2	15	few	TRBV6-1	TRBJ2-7	TGTGCCAGCAGTTCTCCTGGCGGGGGAGTTGGCGAGCAGTACTTC	CASSSPGGGVGEQYF
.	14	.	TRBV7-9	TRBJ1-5	TGTGCCAGCAGCTCCTCCAGGGGTGATCAGCCCCAGCATTTT	CASSSSRGDQPQHF
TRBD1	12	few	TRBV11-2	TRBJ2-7	TGTGCCAGCAGCAGGGACAGGGACGAGCAGTACTTC	CASSRDRDEQYF
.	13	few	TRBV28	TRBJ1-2	TGTGCCAGCAGTTTATTTCAGAGAGATGGCTACACCTTC	CASSLFQRDGYTF
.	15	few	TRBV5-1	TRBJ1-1	TGCGCCAGCAGCCCAAGCCAGCCAGGGAGTGCTGAAGCTTTCTTT	CASSPSQPGSAEAFF
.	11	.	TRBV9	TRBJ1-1	TGTGCCAGCCGTTTCGGGACTGAAGCTTTCTTT	CASRFGTEAFF
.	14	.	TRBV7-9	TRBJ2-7	TGTGCCAGCAGCTTAGGAGGGGAATGGGACGAGCAGTACTTC	CASSLGGEWDEQYF
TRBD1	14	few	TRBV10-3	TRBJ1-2	TGTGCCATCAGAGACGGACAGGGCCTCTATGGCTACACCTTC	CAIRDGQGLYGYTF
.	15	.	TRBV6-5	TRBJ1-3	TGTGCCAGCACACTACACAGAGAAACTGGAAACACCATATATTTT	CASTLHRETGNTIYF
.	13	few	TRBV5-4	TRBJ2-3	TGTGCCAGCAGCTTGGTCAGCACAGATACGCAGTATTTT	CASSLVSTDTQYF
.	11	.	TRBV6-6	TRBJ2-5	TGTGCCAGCAGTTCGCAAGAGACCCAGTACTTC	CASSSQETQYF
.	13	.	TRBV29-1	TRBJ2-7	TGCAGCGTAGCGGGACAGCCAACCTACGAGCAGTACTTC	CSVAGQPTYEQYF
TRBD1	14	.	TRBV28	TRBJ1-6	TGTGCCAGCAGCCCCGGGACAGGGTCCTCACCCCTCCACTTT	CASSPGTGSSPLHF
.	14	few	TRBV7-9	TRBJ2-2	TGTGCCAGCAGCTTAACGAGGAACACCGGGGAGCTGTTTTTT	CASSLTRNTGELFF
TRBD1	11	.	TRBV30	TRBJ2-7	TGTGCCTGGGGACAGGGGTACGAGCAGTACTTC	CAWGQGYEQYF
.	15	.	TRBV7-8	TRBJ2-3	TGTGCCAGCAGCTTAAATTGGGACCGACAGGATACGCAGTATTTT	CASSLNWDRQDTQYF
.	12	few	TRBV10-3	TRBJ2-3	TGTGCCATCAGGTCGGGGGCGGATACGCAGTATTTT	CAIRSGADTQYF
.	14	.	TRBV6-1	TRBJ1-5	TGTGCCAGCAGTAAGGGGAGGGATGGTCAGCCCCAGCATTTT	CASSKGRDGQPQHF
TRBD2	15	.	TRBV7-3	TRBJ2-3	TGTGCCAGCAGCGCCGGTAGCGGGAGCACAGATACGCAGTATTTT	CASSAGSGSTDTQYF